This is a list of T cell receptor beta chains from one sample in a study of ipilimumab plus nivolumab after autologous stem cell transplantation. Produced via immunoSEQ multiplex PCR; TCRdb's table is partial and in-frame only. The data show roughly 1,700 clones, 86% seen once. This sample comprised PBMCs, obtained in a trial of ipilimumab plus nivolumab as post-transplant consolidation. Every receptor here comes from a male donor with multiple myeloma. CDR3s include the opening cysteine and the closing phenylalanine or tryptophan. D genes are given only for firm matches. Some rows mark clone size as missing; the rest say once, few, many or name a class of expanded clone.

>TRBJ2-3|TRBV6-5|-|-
TGTGCCAGCAGAATGGGAGAAACAGATACGCAGTATTTT
CASRMGETDTQYF
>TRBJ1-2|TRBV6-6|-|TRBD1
TGTGCCAGCAGTCAGGGGGAACCTAACTATGGCTACACCTTC
CASSQGEPNYGYTF
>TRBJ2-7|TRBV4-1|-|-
TGCGCCAGCAGCCAAGGAAGGACTAACTACGAGCAGTACTTC
CASSQGRTNYEQYF
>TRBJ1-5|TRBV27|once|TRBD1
TGTGCCAGCAGAAAGACCGGGACAGCAGGCAATCAGTCCCAGCATTTT
CASRKTGTAGNQSQHF
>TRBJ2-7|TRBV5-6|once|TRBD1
TGTGCCAGCAGCCTCGGGACAGGGATCTACGAGCAGTACTTC
CASSLGTGIYEQYF
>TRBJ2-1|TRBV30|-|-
TGTGCCTGGAGTGCGAACAGGGACAATGAGCAGTTCTTC
CAWSANRDNEQFF
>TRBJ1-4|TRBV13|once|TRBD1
TGTGCCAGCAGCTCGCAGGGGGGAACAACTAATGAAAAACTGTTTTTT
CASSSQGGTTNEKLFF
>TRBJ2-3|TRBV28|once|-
TGTGCCAGCACCCGACCCCACACAGATACGCAGTATTTT
CASTRPHTDTQYF
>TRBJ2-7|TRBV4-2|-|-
TGTGCCAGCAGCCAAGGGGACGAGCAGTACTTC
CASSQGDEQYF
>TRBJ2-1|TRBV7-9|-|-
TGTGCCAGCAGCTTGCGGCCCGGGACGTGGAGCTCCTACAATGAGCAGTTCTTC
CASSLRPGTWSSYNEQFF
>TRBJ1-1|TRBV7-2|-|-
TGTGCCAGCACACTAATGAACACTGAAGCTTTCTTT
CASTLMNTEAFF
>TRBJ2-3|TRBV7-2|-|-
TGTGCCAGCAGCTGGACGGGGGGCTACACAGATACGCAGTATTTT
CASSWTGGYTDTQYF
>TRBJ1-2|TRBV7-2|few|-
TGTGCCAGCAGCCCGCCGGGGGCTTATTATGGCTACACCTTC
CASSPPGAYYGYTF
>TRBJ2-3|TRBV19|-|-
TGTGCCAGTAGCCCGACCTCTCGGGAGTTCACAGATACGCAGTATTTT
CASSPTSREFTDTQYF
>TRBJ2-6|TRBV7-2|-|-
TGTGCCAGCAGCCCAGGGGTAGGGGCCAACGTCCTGACTTTC
CASSPGVGANVLTF
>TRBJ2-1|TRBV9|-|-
TGTGCCAGCAGCGTAGGCGGGGCCAGCTCCTACAATGAGCAGTTCTTC
CASSVGGASSYNEQFF
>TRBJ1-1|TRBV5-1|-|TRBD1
TGCGCCAGCAGCATACTCTCCCCCGGGACAGGGCTAGTAGGGGCTTTCTTT
CASSILSPGTGLVGAFF
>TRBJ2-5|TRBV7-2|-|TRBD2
TGTGCCAGCAGCTTCGGACTAGTGGAGACCCAGTACTTC
CASSFGLVETQYF
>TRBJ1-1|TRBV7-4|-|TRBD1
TGTGCCAGCAGCTTGTGGACAGGGGGCCGATCTGAAGCTTTCTTT
CASSLWTGGRSEAFF
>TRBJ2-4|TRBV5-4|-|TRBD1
TGTGCCAGCAGCTTGGGTGACAGGGCTAACATTCAGTACTTC
CASSLGDRANIQYF
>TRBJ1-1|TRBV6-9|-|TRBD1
TGTGCCAGCAGCCCGGGACAGGGGGCGCGAGCTTTCTTT
CASSPGQGARAFF
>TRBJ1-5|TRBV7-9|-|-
TGTGCCAGCAGCAAATTTTCAGGGAGTAGCAATCAGCCCCAGCATTTT
CASSKFSGSSNQPQHF
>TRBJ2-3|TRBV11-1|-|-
TGTGCCAGCAGCCCAGGGGGGTGGACGCAGTATTTT
CASSPGGWTQYF
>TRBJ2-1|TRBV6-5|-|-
TGTGCCAGCAGTTCGCCAGGACACTCCTACAATGAGCAGTTCTTC
CASSSPGHSYNEQFF
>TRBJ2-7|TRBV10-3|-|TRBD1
TGTGCCATTTCGGACAGGGGTTACGAGCAGTACTTC
CAISDRGYEQYF
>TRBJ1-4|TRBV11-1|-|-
TGTGCCAGCAGCTTAGCGTGGAGTGAAAATGAAAAACTGTTTTTT
CASSLAWSENEKLFF
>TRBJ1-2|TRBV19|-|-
TGTGCCGCCGTGGCGGCGAGGAACTATGGCTACACCTTC
CAAVAARNYGYTF
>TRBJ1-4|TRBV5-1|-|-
TGCGCCAGTACCAGGCAGGGCGGTGATGAAAAACTGTTTTTT
CASTRQGGDEKLFF
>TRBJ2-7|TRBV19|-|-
TGTGCCAGTAGTCTCAAAAAAACAGGGATCGGGGAGCAGTACTTC
CASSLKKTGIGEQYF
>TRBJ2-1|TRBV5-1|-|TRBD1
TGCGCCAGCAGCTCATGGACAGGGGGAAATGAGCAGTTCTTC
CASSSWTGGNEQFF
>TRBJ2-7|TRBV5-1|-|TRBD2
TGCGCCAGCAGCTTGGCGGGGGGAGGCAACGAGCAGTACTTC
CASSLAGGGNEQYF
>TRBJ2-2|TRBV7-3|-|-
TGTGCCAGCAGCTTATCTGCAGTGCGGGCCACCGGGGAGCTGTTTTTT
CASSLSAVRATGELFF
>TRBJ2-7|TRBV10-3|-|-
TGTGCCATCAGGCTCTCGGAGGCCTACGAGCAGTACTTC
CAIRLSEAYEQYF
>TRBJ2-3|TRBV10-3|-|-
TGTGCCATCTCCCGGGACGTGACAGATACGCAGTATTTT
CAISRDVTDTQYF
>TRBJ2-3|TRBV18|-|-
TGTGCCAGCTCATCAGCCTCCCCCAGCACAGATACGCAGTATTTT
CASSSASPSTDTQYF
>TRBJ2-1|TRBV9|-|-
TGTGCCAGCAGCGGCTTAGTTAATGAGCAGTTCTTC
CASSGLVNEQFF
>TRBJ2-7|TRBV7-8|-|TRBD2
TGTGCCAGCAGCCCCAGGACTAGCGGGACCTACGAGCAGTACTTC
CASSPRTSGTYEQYF
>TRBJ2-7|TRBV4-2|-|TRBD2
TGTGCCAGCAGCCAAGAGACTAGCGGGTCTCCTGGCAAGCAGTACTTC
CASSQETSGSPGKQYF
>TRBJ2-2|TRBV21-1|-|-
TGTGCCAGCACTACGTACCGTATGGCATTGAACACCGGGGAGCTGTTTTTT
CASTTYRMALNTGELFF
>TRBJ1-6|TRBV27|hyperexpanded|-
TGTGCCAGCAGTGTCCCCGGGGCGTATAATTCACCCCTCCACTTT
CASSVPGAYNSPLHF
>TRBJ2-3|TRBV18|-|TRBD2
TGTGCCAGCTCTCCTCGGACTAGCGGGGGCACAGATACGCAGTATTTT
CASSPRTSGGTDTQYF
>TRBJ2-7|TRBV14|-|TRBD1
TGTGCCAGCTCGACAGGGAATTACGAGCAGTACTTC
CASSTGNYEQYF
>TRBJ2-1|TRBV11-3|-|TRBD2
TGTGCCAGCAGCCCCGCGAAAGGGAGGGGCGATGAGCAGTTCTTC
CASSPAKGRGDEQFF
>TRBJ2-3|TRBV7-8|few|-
TGTGCCAGCAGCTTAGTGTGGCCTAGCGCAGTCCATACGCAGTATTTT
CASSLVWPSAVHTQYF
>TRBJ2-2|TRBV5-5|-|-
TGTGCCAGCAGAGGGCAGGGATCGAACACCGGGGAGCTGTTTTTT
CASRGQGSNTGELFF
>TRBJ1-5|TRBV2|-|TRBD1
TGTGCCAGCAGTTATTCTAGGACAGGGAATAGCAATCAGCCCCAGCATTTT
CASSYSRTGNSNQPQHF
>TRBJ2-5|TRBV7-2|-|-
TGTGCCAGCAGCCCCGGACACCAACAAGAGACCCAGTACTTC
CASSPGHQQETQYF
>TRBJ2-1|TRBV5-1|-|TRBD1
TGCGCCAGCAGCTCCCCGCCGGACAGGGTTATTTACAATGAGCAGTTCTTC
CASSSPPDRVIYNEQFF
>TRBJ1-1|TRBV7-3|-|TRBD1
TGTGCCAGCAGCTTGTGGACAGGGGGCCGATCTGAAGCTTTCTTT
CASSLWTGGRSEAFF
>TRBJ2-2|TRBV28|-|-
TGTGCCAGCAGTCCCTCAGGGACTTCGAACACCGGGGAGCTGTTTTTT
CASSPSGTSNTGELFF
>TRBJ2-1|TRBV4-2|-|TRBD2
TGTGCCAGCAGCCAAGATCAACTACTAGCGGGGGGGCGACAGTTCTTC
CASSQDQLLAGGRQFF
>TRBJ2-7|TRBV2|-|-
TGTGCCAGCAGTGAATCCCCACAGAACTACGAGCAGTACTTC
CASSESPQNYEQYF
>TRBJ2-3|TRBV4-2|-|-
TGTGCCAGCAGCCAAGGCGTGACAGGCACAGATACGCAGTATTTT
CASSQGVTGTDTQYF
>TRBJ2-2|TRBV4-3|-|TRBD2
TGCGCCAGCAGCCAGCCGGGACTAGCGGCCCCGAGAACCGGGGAGCTGTTTTTT
CASSQPGLAAPRTGELFF
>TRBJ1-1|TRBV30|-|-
TGTGCCTGGAGTGTAATGGGGAACACTGAAGCTTTCTTT
CAWSVMGNTEAFF